This passage covers 3 T cell receptor beta chains from one sample sequenced in a study of T cell repertoires in cytomegalovirus infection. These receptors lack a known antigen. TCRdb itself ran the reads through MiXCR, one entry per CDR3 protein. The table has approximately 600,000 distinct CDR3 sequences, 40% seen once; the top ten hold around 48%. The sequencing used cultured PBMCs, collected from culture after CMV antigen stimulation. These receptors were taken from a human donor in good health (CMV status not recorded). Some clones in this sample may be carry-over from other donors' samples.

The chain uses TRBV7-4 and TRBJ2-7; D may match TRBD1 or TRBD2 (5 bases each). In germline, CDR1 is SGHVT, CDR2 SQSDAQ. The V gene lost 5 bases and the J gene lost 2 bases, with 16 bases spanning the gap. CDR3 length equals 15 residues. CDR3 in amino acids: CASSRRDGLTYEQYF. CDR3 coding DNA: TGTGCCAGCAGCCGCCGGGACGGCCTCACCTACGAGCAGTACTTC. The whole variable domain, filled in from reference TRBV7-4 and TRBJ2-7, reads GAGVSQSPRYKVAKRGRDVALRCDSISGHVTLYWYRQTLGQGSEVLTYSQSDAQRDKSGRPSGRFSAERPERSVSTLKIQRTEQGDSAVYLCASSRRDGLTYEQYFGPGTRLTVT.

Only a few counts were recorded for this clonotype. The chain has TRBV7-2 and TRBJ2-5; 12 bases match TRBD2. Germline CDR1 and CDR2: SGHTA and FQGNSA. The CDR3 is 17 residues long. V dropped 5 bases and J dropped 3; count of bases not matched to a gene: 10. The CDR3 nucleotides are TGTGCCAGCAGCCCGCGACTAGCGGGAGTCCTTAAAGAGACCCAGTACTTC. It is translated as CASSPRLAGVLKETQYF.

This chain links TRBV27 with TRBJ1-5; 8 bases align to TRBD1. The CDR3 contains 14 residues. The V and J ends lost 6 bases and 2 bases, in that order; junction bases with no gene match: 3. Germline assignment: CDR1 MNHEY and CDR2 SMNVEV (reference sequence). DNA for the CDR3: TGTGCCAGCAGACTACAGGGGGGCAATCAGCCCCAGCATTTT. Translated, it gives CASRLQGGNQPQHF.